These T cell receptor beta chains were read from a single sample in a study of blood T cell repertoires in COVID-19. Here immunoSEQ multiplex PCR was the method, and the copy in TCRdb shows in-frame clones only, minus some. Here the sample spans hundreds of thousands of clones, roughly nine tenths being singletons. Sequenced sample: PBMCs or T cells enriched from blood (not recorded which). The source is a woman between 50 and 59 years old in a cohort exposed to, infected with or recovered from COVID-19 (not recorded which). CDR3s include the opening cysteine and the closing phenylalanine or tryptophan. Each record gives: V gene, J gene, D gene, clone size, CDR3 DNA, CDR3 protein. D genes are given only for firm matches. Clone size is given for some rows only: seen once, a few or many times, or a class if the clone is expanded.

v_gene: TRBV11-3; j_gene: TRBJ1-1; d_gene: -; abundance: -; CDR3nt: TGTGCCAGCAGCTTATCAGGGGAGGGAACTGAAGCTTTCTTT; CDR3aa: CASSLSGEGTEAFF
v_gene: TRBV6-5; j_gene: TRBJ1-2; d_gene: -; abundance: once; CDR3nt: TGTGCCAGCAGTTACTCCGGTCAGGGGTCTATGGGCTACACCTTC; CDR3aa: CASSYSGQGSMGYTF
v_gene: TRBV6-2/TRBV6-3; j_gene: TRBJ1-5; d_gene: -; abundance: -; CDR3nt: TGTGCCAGCAGCCAACAACGAACAGGTCTCAATCAGCCCCAGCATTTT; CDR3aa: CASSQQRTGLNQPQHF
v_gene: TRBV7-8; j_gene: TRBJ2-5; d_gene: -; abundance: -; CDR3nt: TGTGCCAGCTCCGGGACAACGCAAGAGACCCAGTACTTC; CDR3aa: CASSGTTQETQYF
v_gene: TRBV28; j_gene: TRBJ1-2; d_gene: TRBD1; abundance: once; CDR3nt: TGTGCCAGCAGTTCAAATACAGGGGCCGGGGGTGGCGGCTACACCTTC; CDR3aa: CASSSNTGAGGGGYTF
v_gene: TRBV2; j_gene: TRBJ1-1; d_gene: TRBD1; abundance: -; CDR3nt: TGTGCCAGCGCAACCGGGACAGCCTCCATCAGGGGCACTGAAGCTTTCTTT; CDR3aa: CASATGTASIRGTEAFF
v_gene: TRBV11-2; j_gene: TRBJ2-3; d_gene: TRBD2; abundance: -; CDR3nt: TGTGCCAGCAGCAACAGGAGGGGACTAGCGGCCATGAGAGATACGCAGTATTTT; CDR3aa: CASSNRRGLAAMRDTQYF
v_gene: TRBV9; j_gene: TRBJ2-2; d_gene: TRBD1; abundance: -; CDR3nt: TGTGCCAGCAGCGTAGGACAGGGCTACACCGGGGAGCTGTTTTTT; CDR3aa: CASSVGQGYTGELFF
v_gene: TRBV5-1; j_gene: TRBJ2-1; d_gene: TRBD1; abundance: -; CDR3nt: TGCGCCAGCAGCCAATCGGACAGGGTAGGTGAGCAGTTCTTC; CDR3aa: CASSQSDRVGEQFF
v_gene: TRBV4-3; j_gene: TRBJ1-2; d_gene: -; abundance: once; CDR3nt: TGCGCCAGCAGCCAAGCAGGGGCAATTAACTATGGCTACACCTTC; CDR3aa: CASSQAGAINYGYTF
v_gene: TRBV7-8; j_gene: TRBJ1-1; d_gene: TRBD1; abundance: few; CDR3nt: TGTGCCAGCAGCATTGACAGGGCAGAAGCTTTCTTT; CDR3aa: CASSIDRAEAFF
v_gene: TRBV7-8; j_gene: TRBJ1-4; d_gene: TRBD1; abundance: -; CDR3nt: TGTGCCAGCAGCTTCCCAGGGGGCGGGCGGGGGAAACTGTTTTTT; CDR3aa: CASSFPGGGRGKLFF
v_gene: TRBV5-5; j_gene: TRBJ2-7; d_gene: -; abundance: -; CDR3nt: TGTGCCAGCAGCCTAGGGGTAGACTACGAGCAGTACTTC; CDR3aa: CASSLGVDYEQYF
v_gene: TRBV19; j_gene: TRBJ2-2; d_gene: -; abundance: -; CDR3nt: TGTGCCAGTAGTTTCAGGGGTTCCGGGGAGCTGTTTTTT; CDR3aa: CASSFRGSGELFF
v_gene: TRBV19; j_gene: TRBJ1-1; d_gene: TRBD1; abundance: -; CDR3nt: TGTGCCAGTACCAGGGGACAGCCGAACACTGAAGCTTTCTTT; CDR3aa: CASTRGQPNTEAFF
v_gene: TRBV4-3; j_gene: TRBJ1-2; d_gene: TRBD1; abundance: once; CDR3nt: TGCGCCAGCAGCCACGAGGACAGGATGTTTTATGGCTACACCTTC; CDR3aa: CASSHEDRMFYGYTF
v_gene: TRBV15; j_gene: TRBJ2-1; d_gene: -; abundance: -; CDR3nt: TGTGCCACCAGCAGAGAGAAGGGCGCGGGACGAGATGAGCAGTTCTTC; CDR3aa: CATSREKGAGRDEQFF
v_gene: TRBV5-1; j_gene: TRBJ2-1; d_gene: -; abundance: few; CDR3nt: TGCGCCAGCAGCTTCACAGCAGTTTTGGCTGAGCAGTTCTTC; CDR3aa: CASSFTAVLAEQFF
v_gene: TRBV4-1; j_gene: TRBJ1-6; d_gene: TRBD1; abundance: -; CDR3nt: TGCGCCAGCAGCCAATTGGGACAGGGGGGTTCACCCCTCCACTTT; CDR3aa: CASSQLGQGGSPLHF
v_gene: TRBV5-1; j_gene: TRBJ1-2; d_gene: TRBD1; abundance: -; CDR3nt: TGCGCCAGCAGCTACGCCGGGACAGGGGGTAATGGCTACACCTTC; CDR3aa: CASSYAGTGGNGYTF
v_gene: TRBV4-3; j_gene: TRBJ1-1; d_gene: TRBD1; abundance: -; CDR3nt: TGCGCCAGCAGCCAAGATTGGGGACAGGGTTTCACTGAAGCTTTCTTT; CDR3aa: CASSQDWGQGFTEAFF
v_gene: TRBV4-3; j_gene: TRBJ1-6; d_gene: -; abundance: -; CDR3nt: TGCGCCAGCAGCCGTGAGAGGGGGATCGATGGGACACCCCTCCACTTT; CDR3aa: CASSRERGIDGTPLHF
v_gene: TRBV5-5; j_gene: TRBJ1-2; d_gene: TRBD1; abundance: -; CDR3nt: TGTGCCAGCAGCTTTGGACAGGGCTATGGCTACACCTTC; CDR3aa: CASSFGQGYGYTF
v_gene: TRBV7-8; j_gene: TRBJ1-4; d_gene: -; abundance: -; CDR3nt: TGTGCCAGCAGCCCTATTCCTGAAGGTAGAGGTGAAAAACTGTTTTTT; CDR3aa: CASSPIPEGRGEKLFF
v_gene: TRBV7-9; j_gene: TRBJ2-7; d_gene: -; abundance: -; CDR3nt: TGTGCCAGCAGCTCAACAGGGTTAAACTACGAGCAGTACTTC; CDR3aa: CASSSTGLNYEQYF
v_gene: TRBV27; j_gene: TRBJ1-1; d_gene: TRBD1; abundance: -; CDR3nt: TGTGCCAGCAGTTTGGAGGGGGCGCCCGCTGAAGCTTTCTTT; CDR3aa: CASSLEGAPAEAFF
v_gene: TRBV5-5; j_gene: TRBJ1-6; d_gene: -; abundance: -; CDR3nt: TGTGCCAGCACCACGTTAGGGCGGGATAATTCACCCCTCCACTTT; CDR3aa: CASTTLGRDNSPLHF
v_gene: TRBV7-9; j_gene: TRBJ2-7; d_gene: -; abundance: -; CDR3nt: TGTGCCCACAGCTACGAGCAGTACTTC; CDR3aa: CAHSYEQYF
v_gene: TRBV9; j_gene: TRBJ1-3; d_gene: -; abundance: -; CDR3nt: TGTGCCAGCAGCGCGCCGCGACGAACGGACAGCTTTAGCTCTGGAAACACCATATATTTT; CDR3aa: CASSAPRRTDSFSSGNTIYF
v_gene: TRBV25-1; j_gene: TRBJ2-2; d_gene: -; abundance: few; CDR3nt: TGTGCCAGCAGTGAGGGCTATACTTGGAACACCGGGGAGCTGTTTTTT; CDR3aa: CASSEGYTWNTGELFF
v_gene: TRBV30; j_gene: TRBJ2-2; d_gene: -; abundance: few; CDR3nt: TGTGCCTGGAGTCGGGGGAGCGGGGAGCTGTTTTTT; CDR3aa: CAWSRGSGELFF
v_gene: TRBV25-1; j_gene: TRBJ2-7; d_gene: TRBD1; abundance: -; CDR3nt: TGTGCCAGCAGTGACACAGGACAGGGGACGTACGAGCAGTACTTC; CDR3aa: CASSDTGQGTYEQYF
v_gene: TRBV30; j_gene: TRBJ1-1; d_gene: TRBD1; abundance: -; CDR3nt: TGTGCCTGCAGCCCCGTTACAGGGGGCACTGAAGCTTTCTTT; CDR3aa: CACSPVTGGTEAFF
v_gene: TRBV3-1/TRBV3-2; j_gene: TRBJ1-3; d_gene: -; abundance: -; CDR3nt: TGTGCCAGCAGCCACAGATTACAGGGTTACTCTGGAAACACCATATATTTT; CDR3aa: CASSHRLQGYSGNTIYF
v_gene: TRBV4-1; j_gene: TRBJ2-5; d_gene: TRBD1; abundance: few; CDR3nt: TGCGCCAGCAGCTTCAGACAGGGCCAAGAGACCCAGTACTTC; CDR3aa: CASSFRQGQETQYF
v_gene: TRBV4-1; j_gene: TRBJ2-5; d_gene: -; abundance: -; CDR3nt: TGCGCCAGCAGCCTAGGGTGGGGGGGCCGGCAAGAGACCCAGTACTTC; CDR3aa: CASSLGWGGRQETQYF
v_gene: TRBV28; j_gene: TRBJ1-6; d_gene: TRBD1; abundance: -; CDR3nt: TGTGCCAGCAGTTGGCCCGGGACAGGGCTGGATTCACCCCTCCACTTT; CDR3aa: CASSWPGTGLDSPLHF
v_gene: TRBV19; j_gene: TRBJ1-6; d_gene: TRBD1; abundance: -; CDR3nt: TGTGCCAGTACCCCGGGACAGGGGTCCATGGGACGCAATTCACCCCTCCACTTT; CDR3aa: CASTPGQGSMGRNSPLHF
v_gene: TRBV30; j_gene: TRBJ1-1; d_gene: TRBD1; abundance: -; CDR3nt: TGTGCCAGCAGGGGGCTGCGCACTGAAGCTTTCTTT; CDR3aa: CASRGLRTEAFF
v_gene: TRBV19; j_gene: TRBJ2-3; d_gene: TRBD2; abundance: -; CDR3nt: TGTGCCAGTAGTATGACGACTAGCGGGGGGGCCACAGATACGCAGTATTTT; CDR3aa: CASSMTTSGGATDTQYF
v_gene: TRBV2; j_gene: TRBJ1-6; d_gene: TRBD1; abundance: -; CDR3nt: TGTGCCAGCAGTGGAGGGACAGGGGGCTTTAATTCACCCCTCCACTTT; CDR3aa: CASSGGTGGFNSPLHF
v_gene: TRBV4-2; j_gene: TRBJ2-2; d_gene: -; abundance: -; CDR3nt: TGTGCCAGCAGCCAAGACGCTGCGGGGTCTACCCGAACCGGGGAGCTGTTTTTT; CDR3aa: CASSQDAAGSTRTGELFF
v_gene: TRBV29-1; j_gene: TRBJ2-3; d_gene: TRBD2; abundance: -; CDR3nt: TGCAGCGTCGGGACTAGGGTTACAGATACGCAGTATTTT; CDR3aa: CSVGTRVTDTQYF
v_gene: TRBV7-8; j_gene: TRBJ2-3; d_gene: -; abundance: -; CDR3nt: TGTGCCAGCCTAGTGGGGCGGTATGATACGCAGTATTTT; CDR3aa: CASLVGRYDTQYF
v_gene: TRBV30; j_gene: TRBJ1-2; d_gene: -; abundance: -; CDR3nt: TGTGCCTGGAGTGAAGGGGCGGAAGGCTATGGCTACACCTTC; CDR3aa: CAWSEGAEGYGYTF
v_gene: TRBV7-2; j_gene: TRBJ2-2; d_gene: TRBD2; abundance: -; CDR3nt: TGTGCCAGCACCTCGGGACTAGCGGGGGGGCGAACCGGGGAGCTGTTTTTT; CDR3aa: CASTSGLAGGRTGELFF
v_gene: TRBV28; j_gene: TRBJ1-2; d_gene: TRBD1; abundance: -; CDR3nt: TGTGCCAGCAGGAGGACCGGGACAGGGGTACACTATGGCTACACCTTC; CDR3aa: CASRRTGTGVHYGYTF
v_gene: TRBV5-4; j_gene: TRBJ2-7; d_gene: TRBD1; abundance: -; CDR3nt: TGTGCCAGCAGCCTGCGACAGGGCTACGAGCAGTACTTC; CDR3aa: CASSLRQGYEQYF
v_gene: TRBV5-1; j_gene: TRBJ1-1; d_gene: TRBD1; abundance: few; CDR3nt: TGCGCCAGCAGCTTGGGGGCCAGACAGGGCATGAACACTGAAGCTTTCTTT; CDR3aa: CASSLGARQGMNTEAFF
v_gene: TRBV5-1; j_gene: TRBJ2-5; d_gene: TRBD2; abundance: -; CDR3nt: TGCGCCAGCAGCTTGGGTTCTAGCGGGACCCAAGAGACCCAGTACTTC; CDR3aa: CASSLGSSGTQETQYF